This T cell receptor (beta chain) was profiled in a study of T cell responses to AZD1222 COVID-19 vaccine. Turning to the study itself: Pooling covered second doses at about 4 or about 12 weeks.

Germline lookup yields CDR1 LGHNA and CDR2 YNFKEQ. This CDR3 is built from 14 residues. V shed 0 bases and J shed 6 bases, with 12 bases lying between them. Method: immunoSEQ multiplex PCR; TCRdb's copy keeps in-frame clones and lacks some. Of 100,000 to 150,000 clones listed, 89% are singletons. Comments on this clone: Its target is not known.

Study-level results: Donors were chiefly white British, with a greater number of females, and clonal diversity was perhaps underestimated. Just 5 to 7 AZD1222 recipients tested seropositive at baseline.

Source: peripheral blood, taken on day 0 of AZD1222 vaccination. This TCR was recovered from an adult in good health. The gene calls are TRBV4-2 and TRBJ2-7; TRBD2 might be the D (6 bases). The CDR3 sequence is CASSQDHWEAEQYF. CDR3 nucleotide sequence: TGTGCCAGCAGCCAAGATCACTGGGAGGCCGAGCAGTACTTC.